These 11 T cell receptor beta chains share one sample of origin, sequenced in a study of cytomegalovirus exposure and HLA in healthy donors. Use of 60 Vbeta and 13 Jbeta primers characterized the PCR. Assay: immunoSEQ multiplex PCR; the TCRdb copy retains only in-frame clones and omits some. The table records about 120,000 clones, about 10% of them present only once. The specimen was PBMCs. All receptors derive from a woman aged 18-29 years in good health and CMV-seropositive.

This clone was counted a few times. The chain recombines TRBV5-1 with TRBJ2-1, with 8 nucleotides matching TRBD2. V lost 3 bases, J lost 1 base, and 3 bases stayed unmatched. Looked up from germline, CDR1 is SGHRS and CDR2 is YFSETQ. This CDR3 is built from 15 residues. In DNA form, the CDR3 reads TGCGCCAGCAGCTCCACTAGCGGTTCCTACAATGAGCAGTTCTTC. It yields the protein CASSSTSGSYNEQFF.

The J gene is TRBJ2-7, the V gene TRBV27; 7 positions agree with TRBD1. The CDR3 consists of 13 residues. CDR1 is MNHEY and CDR2 is SMNVEV in the germline V gene (reference sequence). The junction had 5 bases not matched to a gene; V was cut back by 6 bases and J by 3 bases. The CDR3 nucleotides read TGTGCCAGCAGGGACAGGCCCTTCTACGAGCAGTACTTC. It yields the protein CASRDRPFYEQYF.

The J gene is TRBJ1-2, the V gene TRBV7-9; TRBD1 agrees at 9 bases. The CDR3 is 16 amino acids. Germline V lookup: CDR1 SEHNR, CDR2 FQNEAQ (reference sequence). V lost 4 bases to trimming and J lost 8 bases; unmatched junction nucleotides: 14. CDR3 coding DNA: TGTGCCAGCAGCTCGAACCCGGGACAGGGCTTACACGGCTACACCTTC. Protein sequence: CASSSNPGQGLHGYTF. The whole variable domain, filled in from reference TRBV7-9 and TRBJ1-2, reads DTGVSQNPRHKITKRGQNVTFRCDPISEHNRLYWYRQTLGQGPEFLTYFQNEAQLEKSRLLSDRFSAERPKGSFSTLEIQRTEQGDSAMYLCASSSNPGQGLHGYTFGSGTRLTVV.

The chain has TRBV9 and TRBJ2-1; D might be TRBD1 (5 bases). This CDR3 has 14 amino acids. In germline, CDR1 is SGDLS, CDR2 YYNGEE. V was trimmed by 4 bases and J by 4 bases, leaving 12 bases between them. CDR3 in DNA: TGTGCCAGCAGCCCGATAGGGGTTTACAATGAGCAGTTCTTC. Protein product: CASSPIGVYNEQFF.

This clone occurred a few times. This sample also contains other DNA sequences that code for the same CDR3. CDR3 in amino acids: CASADSWSSYGYTF. DNA for the CDR3: TGTGCCAGTGCCGATTCCTGGAGCTCCTATGGCTACACCTTC. The V call is TRBV5-6, the J call TRBJ1-2; D not certain. V was shortened by 8 bases and J by 4 bases, with 18 bases between the two germline ends. The germline V gene encodes CDR1 SGHDT and CDR2 YYEEEE. This CDR3 spans 14 amino acids.

This clone showed up just a few times. The rearrangement joins TRBV6-6 to TRBJ2-3; 10 bases agree with TRBD2. The germline CDR1 and CDR2 sequences are MNHNY and SVGAGI (reference sequence). The CDR3 extends over 16 amino acids. Germline trimming cut 5 bases from V and 3 bases from J; bases unmatched to any gene: 8. In DNA form, the CDR3 reads TGTGCCAGCAGTCACAAAGCGGGAGGGCTAACAGATACGCAGTATTTT. Protein: CASSHKAGGLTDTQYF.

CDR3 bases: TGTGCCAGCAGCCCCCGGGGGGAGGAAAATGAGCAGTTCTTC. Amino acid sequence: CASSPRGEENEQFF. The chain couples TRBV9 to TRBJ2-1; 7 nucleotides match TRBD2. Per germline, CDR1 SGDLS and CDR2 YYNGEE. V trimming: 4 bases; J trimming: 7 bases; junction bases outside the gene matches: 8. The CDR3 sequence is 14 residues long.

The gene calls are TRBV30 and TRBJ2-5; 7 nucleotides match TRBD2. The J call may be faulty, since TRBJ2-7 better matches the DNA end. Germline assignment: CDR1 GTSNPN and CDR2 SVGIG (reference sequence). The CDR3 is made up of 15 amino acids. The DNA for the CDR3 is TGTGCCTGGGCCCCCAGCGGGACGAAAATGTACGAGCAGTACTTC. It codes for CAWAPSGTKMYEQYF.

There are a few counts of this clone. The V and J genes are TRBV25-1 and TRBJ2-1; D perhaps matches TRBD2 (6 bases). V dropped 6 bases and J dropped 8 bases, with 14 bases sitting between them. This CDR3 region has 13 residues. Per the germline V gene, CDR1 is MGHDK and CDR2 is SYGVNS. The CDR3 region has the DNA TGTGCCAGCAGCCTCGCGGGGCGAGATGAGCAGTTCTTC. Translated: CASSLAGRDEQFF.

This clone was seen a single time. The CDR3 sequence: CASTSVTTNEKLFF. CDR3 nucleotides: TGTGCCAGCACCTCGGTGACAACTAATGAAAAACTGTTTTTT. The chain joins TRBV27 to TRBJ1-4; D ambiguous. Germline assignment: CDR1 MNHEY and CDR2 SMNVEV (reference sequence). Trimming removed 7 bases at V and 0 bases at J, with 9 bases between. This CDR3 has 14 residues.

DNA for the CDR3: TGTGCCAGCAGCGAGGGCAGCGCTGAAGCTTTCTTT. This translates into CASSEGSAEAFF. V is TRBV28 and J is TRBJ1-1; D is ambiguous. V lost 6 bases, J lost 6 bases, and 11 bases lay in between. Germline loops: CDR1 MDHEN, CDR2 SYDVKM. The CDR3 loop spans 12 amino acids.